What follows is one T cell receptor (beta chain) and its context. The target antigen is unknown. This sample was included in a study of shared clonotypes between healthy human individuals. As defined, naive CD8 cells were CD45RO-negative and positively selected for CCR7, with terminally differentiated effector memory CD45RA+ cells excluded. Germline values: CDR1 GTSNPN, CDR2 SVGIG (reference sequence). CDR3 length equals 13 residues. Trimming removed 3 bases at V and 4 bases at J, with 12 bases between. Study-level results: Rarefaction curves obtained for sorted subsets showed sequencing incomplete despite large depth. Naive subsets usually exceeded memory subsets in estimated richness. The study drew on few donors, limiting represented genetic and exposure-history diversity.

TCRdb's copy holds only in-frame clones and misses some; the assay was immunoSEQ multiplex PCR. The profile shows about 2.1 million clones, 85% to 95% of them singletons. The chain couples TRBV30 to TRBJ1-2; D uncertain. The sequence derives from a man aged 18 to 29 in good health. Some clones in this sample may be carry-over from other donors' samples. The specimen was naive CD8+ T cells from PBMCs. The CDR3 DNA is TGTGCCTGGAGGGACGGGATCGGCTATGGCTACACCTTC. Its translation is CAWRDGIGYGYTF.